This T cell receptor (beta chain) is drawn from a study of T-cell memory formation after mild COVID-19. Study background: There were largely donor-specific TCR clusters. Notes on the study in general: Mainly in CM and EM were contracting CD4+ clones; CD8+ were in EMRA. Certain responding clones were present in pre-infection memory, suggesting participation of cross-reactive memory.

TCRdb used MiXCR to reprocess the 5' RACE reads, holding one entry per CDR3 protein. The sample records about 360,000 distinct CDR3 sequences, 10% to 15% being singletons. On this clonotype: Antigen specificity is unknown.

V lost 3 bases, J lost 7 bases, and 3 bases stayed unmatched. The CDR3 runs 13 residues. The germline gives CDR1 SGHTA, CDR2 FQGTGA. V usage is TRBV7-3 and J usage is TRBJ2-1; 7 positions match TRBD1. The TCR comes from a man aged 18 to 29 who had mild COVID-19 (a few samples of this study predate the infection). Cell type and time point are not known. Material for sequencing was PBMCs or a T cell subset sorted from them (not recorded which). As DNA, the CDR3 is TGTGCCAGCAGCTTGGACAGGAGGAATGAGCAGTTCTTC. Translated, it gives CASSLDRRNEQFF.